This T cell receptor beta chain originates from a study of post-analysis software for immune sequencing data. Whole-study results and caveats: About 5 TRBV segments (TRBV5-6, TRBV5-1 and TRBV20-1 among them) occurred more frequently in patients than in controls.

V lost 3 bases and J lost 5; bases outside the gene matches: 3. The germline gives CDR1 DFQATT, CDR2 SNEGSKA (reference sequence). The CDR3 is 12 amino acids. Comments on this clonotype: The target antigen is unknown.

The TCR beta cDNA libraries contained unique molecular identifiers. TCRdb called the PCR reads again in MiXCR, with one record for every CDR3 protein. The data contain 650,000 to 850,000 distinct CDR3 sequences, approximately 57% of them seen just once; the ten biggest clones take up approximately 4.5%. The chain employs TRBV20-1 and TRBJ2-7; TRBD2 agrees at 8 bases. The sequence came from a girl between 5 and 17 years old with multiple sclerosis. Sequences were obtained from blood. CDR3 residues: CSASTSGDEQYF. CDR3 sequence (DNA): TGCAGTGCTAGTACTAGCGGCGACGAGCAGTACTTC.